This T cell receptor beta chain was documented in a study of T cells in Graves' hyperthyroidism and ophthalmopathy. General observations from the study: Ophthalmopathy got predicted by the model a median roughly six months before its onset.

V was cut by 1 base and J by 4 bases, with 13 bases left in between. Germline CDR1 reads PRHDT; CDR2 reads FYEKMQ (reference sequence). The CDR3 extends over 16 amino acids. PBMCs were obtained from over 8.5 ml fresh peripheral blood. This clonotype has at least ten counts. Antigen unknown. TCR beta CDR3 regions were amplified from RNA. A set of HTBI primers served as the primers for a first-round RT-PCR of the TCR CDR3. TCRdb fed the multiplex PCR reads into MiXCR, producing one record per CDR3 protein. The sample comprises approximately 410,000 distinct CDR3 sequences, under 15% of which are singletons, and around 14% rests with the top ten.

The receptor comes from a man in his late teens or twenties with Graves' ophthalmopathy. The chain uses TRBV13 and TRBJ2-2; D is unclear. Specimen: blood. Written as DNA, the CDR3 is TGTGCCAGCAGCTTAGCCTCCAGCTTGGGCACCGGGGAGCTGTTTTTT. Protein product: CASSLASSLGTGELFF.